Listed below are T cell receptor beta chains from one sample, sequenced in a study of blood T cell repertoires in COVID-19. Only in-frame clones appear in the TCRdb table, and some are missing; sequencing was by immunoSEQ multiplex PCR. The sample holds some 190,000 clones; 80% are singletons and the top ten take roughly 6.4%. The specimen was peripheral blood. Every receptor here comes from a man in his sixties with acute or convalescent COVID-19. The CDR3 runs from the conserved cysteine through the conserved F or W. A D gene is named only where the DNA matches it firmly. A row's size may be missing; if present it is once, few, many or a size class.

TRBV30	TRBJ2-7	NA	NA	CAWRRAYEQYF	TGTGCCTGGAGGCGAGCCTACGAGCAGTACTTC
TRBV24-1	TRBJ2-5	NA	TRBD1	CATSDTGGEETQYF	TGTGCCACCAGTGATACAGGGGGCGAGGAGACCCAGTACTTC
TRBV7-2	TRBJ2-7	NA	TRBD2	CASSPAGRGVGEQYF	TGTGCCAGCAGCCCCGCAGGCCGGGGGGTCGGAGAGCAGTACTTC
TRBV11-3	TRBJ2-1	NA	TRBD2	CASSLAGGSYNEQFF	TGTGCCAGCAGCTTAGCGGGGGGCTCCTACAATGAGCAGTTCTTC
TRBV4-1	TRBJ1-1	NA	TRBD1	CASSQLDRENTEAFF	TGCGCCAGCAGCCAACTTGACAGGGAAAACACTGAAGCTTTCTTT
TRBV3-1/TRBV3-2	TRBJ2-1	NA	TRBD2	CASSPPGGGLALNEQFF	TGTGCCAGCAGCCCGCCGGGCGGCGGACTAGCTTTAAATGAGCAGTTCTTC
TRBV19	TRBJ1-1	NA	NA	CASSIAWEMNTEAFF	TGTGCCAGTAGTATAGCGTGGGAGATGAACACTGAAGCTTTCTTT
TRBV6-5	TRBJ1-5	few	NA	CASIRDTNQPQHF	TGTGCCAGCATCCGGGACACCAATCAGCCCCAGCATTTT
TRBV6-5	TRBJ1-5	NA	TRBD1	CASKEGAGQPQHF	TGTGCCAGCAAAGAGGGGGCGGGACAGCCCCAGCATTTT
TRBV10-2	TRBJ1-4	NA	TRBD1	CASSRQGNEKLFF	TGCGCCAGCAGTCGACAGGGGAATGAAAAACTGTTTTTT
TRBV30	TRBJ1-2	NA	TRBD1	CAQGQGGGGYTF	TGTGCCCAAGGACAGGGCGGCGGTGGCTACACCTTC
TRBV14	TRBJ1-1	NA	NA	CASSLSPGNTEAFF	TGTGCCAGCAGCCTAAGTCCAGGAAACACTGAAGCTTTCTTT
TRBV29-1	TRBJ2-2	NA	NA	CSVVDTGDTGELFF	TGCAGCGTTGTGGACACTGGGGACACCGGGGAGCTGTTTTTT
TRBV5-5	TRBJ2-1	NA	TRBD2	CASSLGAGNYNEQFF	TGTGCCAGCAGCTTGGGAGCGGGGAACTACAATGAGCAGTTCTTC
TRBV9	TRBJ2-1	NA	TRBD2	CASSVGGLDNEQFF	TGTGCCAGCAGCGTAGGGGGACTAGACAATGAGCAGTTCTTC
TRBV10-3	TRBJ2-3	NA	TRBD2	CAIKAGSTDTQYF	TGTGCCATCAAAGCGGGATCCACAGATACGCAGTATTTT